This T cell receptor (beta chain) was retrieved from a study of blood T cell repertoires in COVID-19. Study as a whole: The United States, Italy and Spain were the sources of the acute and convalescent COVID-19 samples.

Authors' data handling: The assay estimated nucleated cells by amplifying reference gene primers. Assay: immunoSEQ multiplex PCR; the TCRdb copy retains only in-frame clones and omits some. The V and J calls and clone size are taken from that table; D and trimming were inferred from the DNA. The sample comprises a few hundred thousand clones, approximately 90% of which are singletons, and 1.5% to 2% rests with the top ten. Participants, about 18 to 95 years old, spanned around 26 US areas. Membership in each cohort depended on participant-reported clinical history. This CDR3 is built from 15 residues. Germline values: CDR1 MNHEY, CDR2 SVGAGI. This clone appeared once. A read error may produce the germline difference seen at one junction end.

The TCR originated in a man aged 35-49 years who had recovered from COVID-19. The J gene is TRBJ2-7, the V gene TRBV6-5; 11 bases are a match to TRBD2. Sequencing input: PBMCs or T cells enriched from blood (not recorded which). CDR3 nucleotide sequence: TGTGCCAGCAGCAGATACCCGGACCTAGCGGGAGGCCCGGTTTTC. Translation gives CASSRYPDLAGGPVF.